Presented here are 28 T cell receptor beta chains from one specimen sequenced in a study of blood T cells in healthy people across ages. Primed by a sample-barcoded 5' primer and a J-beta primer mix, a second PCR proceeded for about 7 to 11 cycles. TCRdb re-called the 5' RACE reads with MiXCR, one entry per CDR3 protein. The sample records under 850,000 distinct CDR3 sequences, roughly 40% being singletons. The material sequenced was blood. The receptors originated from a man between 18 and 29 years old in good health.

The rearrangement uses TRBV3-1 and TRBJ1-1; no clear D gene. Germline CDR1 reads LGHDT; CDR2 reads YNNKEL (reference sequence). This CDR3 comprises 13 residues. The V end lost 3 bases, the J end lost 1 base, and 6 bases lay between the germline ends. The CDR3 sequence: CASSQLKNTEAFF. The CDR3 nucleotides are TGTGCCAGCAGCCAGCTTAAGAACACTGAAGCTTTCTTT.

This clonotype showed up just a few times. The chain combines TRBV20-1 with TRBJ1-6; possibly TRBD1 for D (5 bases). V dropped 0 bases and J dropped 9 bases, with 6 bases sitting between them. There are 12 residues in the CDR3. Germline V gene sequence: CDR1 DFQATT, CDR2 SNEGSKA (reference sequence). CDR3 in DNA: TGCAGTGCTAGAGACAGGGCTTCACCCCTCCACTTT. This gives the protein CSARDRASPLHF.

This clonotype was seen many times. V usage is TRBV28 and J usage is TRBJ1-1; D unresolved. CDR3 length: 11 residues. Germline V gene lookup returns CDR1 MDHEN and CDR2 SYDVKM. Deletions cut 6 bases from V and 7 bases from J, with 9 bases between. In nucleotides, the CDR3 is TGTGCCAGCAGGAGGTGGGTTGAAGCTTTCTTT. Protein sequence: CASRRWVEAFF.

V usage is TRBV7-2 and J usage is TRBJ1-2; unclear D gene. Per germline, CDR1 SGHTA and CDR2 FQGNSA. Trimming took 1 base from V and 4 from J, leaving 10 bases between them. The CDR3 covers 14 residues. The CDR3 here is CASSLEVVLYGYTF. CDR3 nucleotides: TGTGCCAGCAGCTTAGAGGTAGTCCTCTATGGCTACACCTTC.

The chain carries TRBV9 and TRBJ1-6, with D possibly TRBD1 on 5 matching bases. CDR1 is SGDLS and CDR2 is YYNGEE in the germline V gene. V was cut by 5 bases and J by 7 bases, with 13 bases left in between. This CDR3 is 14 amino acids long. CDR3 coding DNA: TGTGCCAGCAGGGGGGGACCGGAGAATTCACCCCTCCACTTT. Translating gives CASRGGPENSPLHF. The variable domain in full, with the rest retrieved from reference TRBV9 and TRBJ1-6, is DSGVTQTPKHLITATGQRVTLRCSPRSGDLSVYWYQQSLDQGLQFLIQYYNGEERAKGNILERFSAQQFPDLHSELNLSSLELGDSALYFCASRGGPENSPLHFGNGTRLTVT.

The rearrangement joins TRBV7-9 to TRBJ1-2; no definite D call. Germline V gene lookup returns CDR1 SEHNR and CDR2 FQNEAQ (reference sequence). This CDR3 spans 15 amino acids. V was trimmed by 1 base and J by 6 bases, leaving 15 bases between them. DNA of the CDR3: TGTGCCAGCAGCTTAGGACCGGGGTCCCCAAATGGCTACACCTTC. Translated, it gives CASSLGPGSPNGYTF.

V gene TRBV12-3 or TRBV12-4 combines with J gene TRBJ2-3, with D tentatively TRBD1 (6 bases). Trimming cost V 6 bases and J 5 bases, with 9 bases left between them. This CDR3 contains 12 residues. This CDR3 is CASRTGQDTQYF. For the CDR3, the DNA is TGTGCCAGCAGGACGGGACAAGATACGCAGTATTTT.

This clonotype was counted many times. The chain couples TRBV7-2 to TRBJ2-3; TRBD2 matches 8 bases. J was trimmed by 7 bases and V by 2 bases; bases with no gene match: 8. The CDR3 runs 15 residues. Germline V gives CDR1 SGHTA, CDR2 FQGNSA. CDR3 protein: CASSLKTGGPNTQYF. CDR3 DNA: TGTGCCAGCAGCTTAAAAACGGGGGGGCCGAATACGCAGTATTTT.

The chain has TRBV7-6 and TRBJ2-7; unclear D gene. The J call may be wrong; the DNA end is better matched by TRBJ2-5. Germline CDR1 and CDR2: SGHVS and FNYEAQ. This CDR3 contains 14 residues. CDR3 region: CASSLQAVPETQYF. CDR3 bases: TGTGCCAGCAGCTTACAGGCTGTTCCAGAGACCCAGTACTTC.

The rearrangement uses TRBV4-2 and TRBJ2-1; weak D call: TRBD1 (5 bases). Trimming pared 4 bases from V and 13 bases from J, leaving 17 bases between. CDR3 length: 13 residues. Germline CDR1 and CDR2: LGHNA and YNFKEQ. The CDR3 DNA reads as TGTGCCAGCAGCCTACGTGGACAAGAGACCCAGTTCTTC. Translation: CASSLRGQETQFF.

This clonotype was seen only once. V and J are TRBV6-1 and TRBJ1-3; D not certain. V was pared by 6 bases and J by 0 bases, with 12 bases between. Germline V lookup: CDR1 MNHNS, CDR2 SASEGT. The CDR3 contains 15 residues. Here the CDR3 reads CASSDRVSSGNTIYF. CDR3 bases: TGTGCCAGCAGCGATCGGGTATCCTCTGGAAACACCATATATTTT.

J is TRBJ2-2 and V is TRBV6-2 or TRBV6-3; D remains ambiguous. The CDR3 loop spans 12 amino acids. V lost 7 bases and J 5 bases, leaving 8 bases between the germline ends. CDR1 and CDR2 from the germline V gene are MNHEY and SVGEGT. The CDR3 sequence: CASTPQTGELFF. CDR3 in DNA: TGTGCCAGCACCCCTCAAACCGGGGAGCTGTTTTTT.

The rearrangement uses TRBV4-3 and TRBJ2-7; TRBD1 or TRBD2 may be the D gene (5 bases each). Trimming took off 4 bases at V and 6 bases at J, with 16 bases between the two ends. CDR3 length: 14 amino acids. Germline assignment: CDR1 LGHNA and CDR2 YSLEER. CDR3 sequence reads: CASSPGHGAAEQYF. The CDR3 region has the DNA TGCGCCAGCAGCCCCGGGCACGGGGCCGCCGAGCAGTACTTC.

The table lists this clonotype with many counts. The CDR3 here is CASSSRDRHNEQFF. CDR3 in DNA: TGTGCCAGCAGCAGCCGGGACCGGCACAATGAGCAGTTCTTC. This chain joins TRBV9 and TRBJ2-1; D is possibly TRBD1 or TRBD2 (5 bases each). The CDR3 runs 14 residues. Trimming removed 4 bases from V and 5 bases from J, with 13 bases in between. Germline lookup yields CDR1 SGDLS and CDR2 YYNGEE. The full variable domain, rest sourced from reference TRBV9 and TRBJ2-1, is DSGVTQTPKHLITATGQRVTLRCSPRSGDLSVYWYQQSLDQGLQFLIQYYNGEERAKGNILERFSAQQFPDLHSELNLSSLELGDSALYFCASSSRDRHNEQFFGPGTRLTVL.

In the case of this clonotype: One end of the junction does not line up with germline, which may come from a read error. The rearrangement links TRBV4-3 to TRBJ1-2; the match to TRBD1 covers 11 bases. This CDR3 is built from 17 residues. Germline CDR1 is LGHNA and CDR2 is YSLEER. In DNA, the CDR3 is TGCGCCAGCAGCCAAGGGGCGGGACAGGGGGTTTTTTATGGCTGCACCTTC. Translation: CASSQGAGQGVFYGCTF.

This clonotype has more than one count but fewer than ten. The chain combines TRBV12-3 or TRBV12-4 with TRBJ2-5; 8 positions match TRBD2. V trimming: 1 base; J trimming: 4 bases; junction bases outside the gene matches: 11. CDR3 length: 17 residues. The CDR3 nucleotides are TGTGCCAGCAGTTTAGATAGGGGACTAGGTTTAGGAGAGACCCAGTACTTC. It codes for CASSLDRGLGLGETQYF.

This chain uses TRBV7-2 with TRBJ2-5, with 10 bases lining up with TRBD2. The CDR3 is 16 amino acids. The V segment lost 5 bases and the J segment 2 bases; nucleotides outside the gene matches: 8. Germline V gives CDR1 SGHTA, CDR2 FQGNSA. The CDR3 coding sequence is TGTGCCAGCAGCCCTTTGGCTAGCGGGGGACAAGAGACCCAGTACTTC. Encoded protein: CASSPLASGGQETQYF.

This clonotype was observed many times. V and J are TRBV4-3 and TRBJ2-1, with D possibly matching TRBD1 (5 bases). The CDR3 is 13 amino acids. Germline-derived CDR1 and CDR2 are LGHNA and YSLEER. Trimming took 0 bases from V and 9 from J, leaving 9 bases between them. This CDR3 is CASSQEGVAEQFF. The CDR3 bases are TGCGCCAGCAGCCAAGAAGGGGTGGCTGAGCAGTTCTTC.

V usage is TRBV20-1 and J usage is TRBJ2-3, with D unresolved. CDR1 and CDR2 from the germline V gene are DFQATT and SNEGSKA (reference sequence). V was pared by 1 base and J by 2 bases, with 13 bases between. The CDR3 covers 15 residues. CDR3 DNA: TGCAGTGCTAGAGGGGTGGGCTCCTACACAGATACGCAGTATTTT. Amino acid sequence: CSARGVGSYTDTQYF.

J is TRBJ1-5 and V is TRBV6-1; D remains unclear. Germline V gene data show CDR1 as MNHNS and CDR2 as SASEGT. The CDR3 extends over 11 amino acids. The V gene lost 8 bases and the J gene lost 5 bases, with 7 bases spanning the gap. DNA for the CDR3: TGTGCCAGCGGTGTACATCAGCCCCAGCATTTT. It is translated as CASGVHQPQHF.

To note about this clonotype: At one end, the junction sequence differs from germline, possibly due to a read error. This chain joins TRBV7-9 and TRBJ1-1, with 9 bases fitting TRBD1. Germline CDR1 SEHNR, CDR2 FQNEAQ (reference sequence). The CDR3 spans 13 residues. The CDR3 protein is CVSSAGTGIEAFF. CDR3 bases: TGTGTCAGCAGTGCCGGGACAGGGATTGAAGCTTTCTTT.

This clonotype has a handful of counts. The CDR3 coding sequence is TGTGCCAGAGACAGGGAGGTTTCCTACGAGCAGTACTTC. This translates into CARDREVSYEQYF. The V gene is TRBV25-1, the J gene TRBJ2-7; possible D gene TRBD1, 7 bases. V was trimmed by 9 bases and J by 1 base, leaving 13 bases between them. Looked up from germline, CDR1 is MGHDK and CDR2 is SYGVNS. The CDR3 runs to 13 residues.

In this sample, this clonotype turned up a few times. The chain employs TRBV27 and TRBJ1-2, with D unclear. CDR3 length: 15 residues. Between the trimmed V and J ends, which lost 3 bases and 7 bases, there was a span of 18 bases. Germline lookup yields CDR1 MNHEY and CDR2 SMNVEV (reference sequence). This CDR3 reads CASSFGSARPSGYTF. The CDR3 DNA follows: TGTGCCAGCAGTTTTGGCAGCGCAAGACCCTCTGGCTACACCTTC.

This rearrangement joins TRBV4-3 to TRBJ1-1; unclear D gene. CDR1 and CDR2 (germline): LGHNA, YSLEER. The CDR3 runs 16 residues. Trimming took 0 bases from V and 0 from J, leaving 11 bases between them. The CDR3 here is CASSQDGVTLNTEAFF. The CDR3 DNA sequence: TGCGCCAGCAGCCAAGATGGGGTCACCCTGAACACTGAAGCTTTCTTT.

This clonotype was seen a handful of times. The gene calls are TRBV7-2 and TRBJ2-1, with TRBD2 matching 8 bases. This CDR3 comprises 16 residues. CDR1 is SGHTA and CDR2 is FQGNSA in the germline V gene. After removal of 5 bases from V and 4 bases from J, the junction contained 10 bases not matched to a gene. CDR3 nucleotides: TGTGCCAGCAGCCCAAGGGCGGGGGGCCTATACAATGAGCAGTTCTTC. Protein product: CASSPRAGGLYNEQFF.

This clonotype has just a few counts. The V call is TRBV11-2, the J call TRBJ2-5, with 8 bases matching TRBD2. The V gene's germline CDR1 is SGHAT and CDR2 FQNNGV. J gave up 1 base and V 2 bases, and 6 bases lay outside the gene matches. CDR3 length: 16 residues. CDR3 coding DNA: TGTGCCAGCAGCTTACGGGGGGGAGCCCTCCAAGAGACCCAGTACTTC. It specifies CASSLRGGALQETQYF.

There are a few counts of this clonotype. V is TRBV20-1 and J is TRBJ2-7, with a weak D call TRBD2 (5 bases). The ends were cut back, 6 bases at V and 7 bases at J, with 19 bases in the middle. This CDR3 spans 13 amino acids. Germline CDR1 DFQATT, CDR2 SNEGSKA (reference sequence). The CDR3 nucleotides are TGCAGTGCGGTCGGGGTTCAAACGGGGGAGCAGTACTTC. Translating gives CSAVGVQTGEQYF.

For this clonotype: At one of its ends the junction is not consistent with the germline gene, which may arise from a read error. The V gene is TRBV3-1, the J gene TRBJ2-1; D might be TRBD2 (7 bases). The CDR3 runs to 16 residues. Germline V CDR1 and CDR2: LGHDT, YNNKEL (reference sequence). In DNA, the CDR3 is TGTGTCAGCAGCCAAGGGCCGGGGGGCCCGACGAGTGAGCAGTTCTTC. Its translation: CVSSQGPGGPTSEQFF.